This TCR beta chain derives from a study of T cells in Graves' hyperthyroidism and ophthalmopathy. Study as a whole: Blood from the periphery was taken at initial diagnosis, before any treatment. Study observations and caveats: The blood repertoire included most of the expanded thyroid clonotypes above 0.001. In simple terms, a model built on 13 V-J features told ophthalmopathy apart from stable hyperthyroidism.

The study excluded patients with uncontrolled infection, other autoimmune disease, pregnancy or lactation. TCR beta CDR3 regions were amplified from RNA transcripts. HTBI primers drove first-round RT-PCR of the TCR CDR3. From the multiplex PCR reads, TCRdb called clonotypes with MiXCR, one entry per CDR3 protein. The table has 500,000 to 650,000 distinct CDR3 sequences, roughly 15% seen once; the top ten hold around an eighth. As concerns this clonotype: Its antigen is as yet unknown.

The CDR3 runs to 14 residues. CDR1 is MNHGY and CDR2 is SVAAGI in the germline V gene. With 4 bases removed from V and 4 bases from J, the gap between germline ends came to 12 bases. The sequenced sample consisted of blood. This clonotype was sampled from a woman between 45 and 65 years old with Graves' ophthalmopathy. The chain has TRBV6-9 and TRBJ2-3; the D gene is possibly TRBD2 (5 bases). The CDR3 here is CASSWGVGADTQYF. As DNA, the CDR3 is TGTGCCAGCAGTTGGGGAGTCGGGGCAGATACGCAGTATTTT.